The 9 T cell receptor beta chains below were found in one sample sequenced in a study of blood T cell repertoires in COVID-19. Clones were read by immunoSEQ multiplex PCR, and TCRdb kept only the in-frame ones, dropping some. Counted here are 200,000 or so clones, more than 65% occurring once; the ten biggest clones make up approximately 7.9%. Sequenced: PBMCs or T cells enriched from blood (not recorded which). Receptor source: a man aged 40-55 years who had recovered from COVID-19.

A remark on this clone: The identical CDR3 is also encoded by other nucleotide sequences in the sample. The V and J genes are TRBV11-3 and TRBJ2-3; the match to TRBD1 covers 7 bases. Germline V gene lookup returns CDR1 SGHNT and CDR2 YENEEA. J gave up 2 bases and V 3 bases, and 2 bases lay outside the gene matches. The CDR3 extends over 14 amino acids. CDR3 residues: CASSFDRDTDTQYF. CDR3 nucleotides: TGTGCCAGCAGCTTCGACAGGGACACAGATACGCAGTATTTT.

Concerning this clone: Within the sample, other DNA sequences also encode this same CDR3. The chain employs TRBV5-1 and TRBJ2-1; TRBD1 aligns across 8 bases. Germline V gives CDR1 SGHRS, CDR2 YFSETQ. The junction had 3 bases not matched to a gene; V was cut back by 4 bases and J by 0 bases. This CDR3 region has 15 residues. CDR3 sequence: CASSKTGGSYNEQFF. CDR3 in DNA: TGCGCCAGCAGCAAAACAGGGGGCTCCTACAATGAGCAGTTCTTC.

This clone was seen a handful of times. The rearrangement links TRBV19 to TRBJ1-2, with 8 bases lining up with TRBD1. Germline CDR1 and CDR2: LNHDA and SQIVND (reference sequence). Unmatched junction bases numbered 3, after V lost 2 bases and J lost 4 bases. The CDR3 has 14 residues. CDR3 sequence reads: CASSIRTGSYGYTF. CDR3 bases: TGTGCCAGTAGTATACGGACAGGGAGCTATGGCTACACCTTC.

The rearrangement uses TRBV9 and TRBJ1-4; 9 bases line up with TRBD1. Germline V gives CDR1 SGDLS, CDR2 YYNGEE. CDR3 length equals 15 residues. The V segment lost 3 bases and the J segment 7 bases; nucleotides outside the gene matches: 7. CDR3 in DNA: TGTGCCAGCAGCGAAACCGGGACAGGGACTGAAAAACTGTTTTTT. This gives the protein CASSETGTGTEKLFF.

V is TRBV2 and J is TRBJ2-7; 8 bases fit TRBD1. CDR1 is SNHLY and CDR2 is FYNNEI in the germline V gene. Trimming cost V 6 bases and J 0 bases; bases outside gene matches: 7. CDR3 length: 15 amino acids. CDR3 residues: CASRMDRVNSYEQYF. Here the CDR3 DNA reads TGTGCCAGCAGAATGGACAGGGTGAACTCCTACGAGCAGTACTTC.

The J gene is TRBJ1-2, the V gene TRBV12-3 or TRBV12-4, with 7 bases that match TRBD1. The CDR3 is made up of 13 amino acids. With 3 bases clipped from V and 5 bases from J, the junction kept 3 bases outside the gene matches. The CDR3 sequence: CASSFTGEYGYTF. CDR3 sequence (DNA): TGTGCCAGCAGTTTTACAGGGGAGTATGGCTACACCTTC.

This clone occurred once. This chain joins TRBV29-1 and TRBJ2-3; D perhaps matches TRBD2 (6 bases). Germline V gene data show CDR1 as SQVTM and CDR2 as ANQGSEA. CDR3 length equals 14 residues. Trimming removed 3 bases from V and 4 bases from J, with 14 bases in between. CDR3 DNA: TGCAGCGTTGATTTTCAGGGAGGCCCAGATACGCAGTATTTT. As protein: CSVDFQGGPDTQYF.

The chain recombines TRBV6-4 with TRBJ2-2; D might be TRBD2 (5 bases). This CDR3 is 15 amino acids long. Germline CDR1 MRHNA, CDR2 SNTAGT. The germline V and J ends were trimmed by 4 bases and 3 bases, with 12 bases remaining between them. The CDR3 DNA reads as TGTGCCAGCAGTGTGGGAGACGGTTACACCGGGGAGCTGTTTTTT. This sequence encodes CASSVGDGYTGELFF.

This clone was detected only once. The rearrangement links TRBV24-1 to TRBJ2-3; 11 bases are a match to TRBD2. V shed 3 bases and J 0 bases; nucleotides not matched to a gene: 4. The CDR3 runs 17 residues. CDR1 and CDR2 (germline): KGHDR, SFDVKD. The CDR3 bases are TGTGCCACCAGTGATCAGGGACTAGCGGCTAGCACAGATACGCAGTATTTT. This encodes CATSDQGLAASTDTQYF.